One T cell receptor beta chain is described in this entry. Its matching antigen is unknown. The sample is drawn from a study of T cells in Graves' hyperthyroidism and ophthalmopathy. Turning to the study itself: Once the initial diagnosis was made, peripheral blood was obtained before any treatment.

There were TCR beta CDR3 regions amplified from RNA transcripts. Researchers ran a first-round RT-PCR on the TCR CDR3 using the HTBI primer set. TCRdb reprocessed the multiplex PCR reads with MiXCR, giving one entry per CDR3 protein. The sample lists approximately 400,000 distinct CDR3 sequences, less than 20% occurring once. CDR1 is DFQATT, CDR2 SNEGSKA, per germline (reference sequence). This CDR3 spans 16 amino acids. Trimming removed 0 bases from V and 5 bases from J; junction bases left unmatched: 5. Investigators excluded patients with uncontrolled infection, other autoimmune disease, pregnancy or lactation. Points from the study as a whole: Blood held most thyroid clonotypes expanded above 0.001 frequency. Model output signaled ophthalmopathy a median approximately 6 months ahead of onset.

The source of this sequence is a woman between 18 and 30 years old with Graves' hyperthyroidism that later progressed to Graves' ophthalmopathy. The material sequenced was blood. The V call is TRBV20-1, the J call TRBJ2-2, with 11 bases identical to TRBD1. CDR3 DNA sequence: TGCAGTGCTAGAGAGGGGACAGGGGGGAATACCGGGGAGCTGTTTTTT. This codes for CSAREGTGGNTGELFF.